Below, 19 T cell receptor beta chains from the same sample are listed, as sequenced in a study of OX40 agonist ivuxolimab in advanced cancers. Assay: immunoSEQ multiplex PCR; the TCRdb copy retains only in-frame clones and omits some. The sample contains tens of thousands of clones, 86% of which appear only once. The specimen was CD4+ or CD8+ T cells sorted from blood, collected in a trial of the OX40 agonist ivuxolimab. The receptors come from an adult with an advanced solid tumor such as melanoma, head and neck, liver or kidney cancer.

This chain links TRBV5-1 with TRBJ1-2; a weak D match, TRBD1 (5 bases). The CDR3 loop spans 14 amino acids. Trimming took off 0 bases at V and 4 bases at J, with 10 bases between the two ends. Germline values: CDR1 SGHRS, CDR2 YFSETQ. The CDR3 is CASSLDQGTYGYTF. In DNA, the CDR3 is TGCGCCAGCAGCTTGGATCAGGGAACCTATGGCTACACCTTC.

The rearrangement links TRBV5-1 to TRBJ1-2; D call uncertain. There are 15 residues in the CDR3. The germline V gene has CDR1 SGHRS and CDR2 YFSETQ. Between the trimmed V and J ends, which lost 4 bases and 4 bases, there was a span of 17 bases. The CDR3 DNA follows: TGCGCCAGCAGCCCCCGGGAACACAATACCTATGGCTACACCTTC. Protein: CASSPREHNTYGYTF. The whole variable domain, remainder taken from reference TRBV5-1 and TRBJ1-2, is KAGVTQTPRYLIKTRGQQVTLSCSPISGHRSVSWYQQTPGQGLQFLFEYFSETQRNKGNFPGRFSGRQFSNSRSEMNVSTLELGDSALYLCASSPREHNTYGYTFGSGTRLTVV.

V usage is TRBV4-1 and J usage is TRBJ1-1; D is uncertain. The CDR3 extends over 15 amino acids. Germline V lookup: CDR1 MGHRA, CDR2 YSYEKL. Trimming stripped 3 bases from V and 3 bases from J, with 14 bases between. CDR3 sequence reads: CASSHRYSGDTEAFF. In DNA, the CDR3 is TGCGCCAGCAGCCATAGGTACAGCGGCGACACTGAAGCTTTCTTT.

As for this clone: At one of its ends the junction is not consistent with the germline gene, which may arise from a read error. The gene calls are TRBV20-1 and TRBJ1-2; D ambiguous. The CDR3 is 10 residues long. Germline values: CDR1 DFQATT, CDR2 SNEGSKA (reference sequence). CDR3 in amino acids: CNAFVYGYTF. The CDR3 coding sequence is TGCAATGCTTTCGTCTATGGCTACACCTTC.

CDR3 DNA: TGTGCCAGCTCTCCGCTTGGGGTAGACTCTGGGGCCAACGTCCTGACTTTC. Translating it yields CASSPLGVDSGANVLTF. The chain combines TRBV27 with TRBJ2-6; D remains unclear. V was shortened by 8 bases and J by 0 bases, with 17 bases between the two germline ends. The CDR3 spans 17 residues. CDR1 and CDR2 from the germline V gene are MNHEY and SMNVEV (reference sequence).

This rearrangement joins TRBV7-6 to TRBJ2-1; possible D gene TRBD2, 5 bases. The CDR3 has 16 amino acids. With 6 bases removed from V and 9 bases from J, the gap between germline ends came to 24 bases. Per the germline V gene, CDR1 is SGHVS and CDR2 is FNYEAQ. CDR3 region: CASSLGLLARDSEQFF. In nucleotides, the CDR3 is TGTGCCAGCAGTCTCGGATTGTTAGCGAGAGATAGTGAGCAGTTCTTC.

This clone appeared once. The chain uses TRBV18 and TRBJ2-3; 11 nucleotides agree with TRBD2. Germline CDR1 KGHSH, CDR2 LQKENI. The CDR3 has 17 amino acids. V dropped 3 bases and J dropped 1; count of bases not matched to a gene: 6. The CDR3 spells CASSPRTSGSRTDTQYF. DNA for the CDR3: TGTGCCAGCTCACCGAGAACTAGCGGGAGCCGCACAGATACGCAGTATTTT.

This chain links TRBV2 with TRBJ2-1, with D possibly matching TRBD2 (6 bases). Looked up from germline, CDR1 is SNHLY and CDR2 is FYNNEI. Trimming took off 7 bases at V and 9 bases at J, with 16 bases between the two ends. This CDR3 spans 13 amino acids. The CDR3, as DNA: TGTGCCAGCAAGGCTCGGGGGTGGGGTGAGCAGTTCTTC. Amino acid sequence: CASKARGWGEQFF.

This chain links TRBV5-1 with TRBJ2-1, with D possibly being TRBD2 (5 bases). Trimming took off 4 bases at V and 7 bases at J, with 21 bases between the two ends. The CDR3 length is 16 residues. Germline V gives CDR1 SGHRS, CDR2 YFSETQ. CDR3 bases: TGCGCCAGCAGCGAACTAGGACTTCCATCCGGGAATGAGCAGTTCTTC. Its translation: CASSELGLPSGNEQFF.

The chain carries TRBV6-1 and TRBJ1-2; a possible D gene is TRBD1 (6 bases). V lost 7 bases and J 0 bases, leaving 15 bases between the germline ends. The CDR3 contains 15 residues. CDR1 and CDR2 from the germline V gene are MNHNS and SASEGT. The CDR3 loop reads CASTGQLIANYGYTF. CDR3 nucleotide sequence: TGTGCCAGCACGGGACAACTGATTGCTAACTATGGCTACACCTTC.

V and J are TRBV30 and TRBJ1-2; maybe TRBD1 (6 bases). In germline, CDR1 is GTSNPN, CDR2 SVGIG (reference sequence). V lost 4 bases, J lost 4 bases, and 13 bases lay in between. The CDR3 runs to 13 residues. CDR3 sequence reads: CAWKLGRGYGYTF. Written as DNA, the CDR3 is TGTGCCTGGAAACTCGGCAGGGGCTATGGCTACACCTTC.

The chain couples TRBV18 to TRBJ2-7; D is possibly TRBD1 (6 bases). CDR3 length equals 12 residues. Germline V gives CDR1 KGHSH, CDR2 LQKENI. V lost 4 bases to trimming and J lost 6 bases, with 10 bases between them. CDR3 coding DNA: TGTGCCAGCTCACTACCCAGGGGCGAGCAGTACTTC. Its translation is CASSLPRGEQYF.

This chain joins TRBV27 and TRBJ2-5; 8 positions agree with TRBD1. Germline values: CDR1 MNHEY, CDR2 SMNVEV (reference sequence). The CDR3 sequence is 15 residues long. The trim removed 3 bases at V and 5 bases at J, leaving 8 bases unmatched. Here the CDR3 DNA reads TGTGCCAGCAGTTTGAAAGGACAGGGTAGGGAGACCCAGTACTTC. Translating it yields CASSLKGQGRETQYF.

The J gene is TRBJ1-2, the V gene TRBV6-4; no reliable D call. The V gene's germline CDR1 is MRHNA and CDR2 SNTAGT. The CDR3 has 18 amino acids. The V end was cut by 0 bases, the J end by 4 bases, with 21 bases between. The CDR3 coding sequence is TGTGCCAGCAGTGACTCCTATCAATGGGGTAGAAACCTCTATGGCTACACCTTC. It codes for CASSDSYQWGRNLYGYTF.

The chain combines TRBV19 with TRBJ1-1, with 8 positions matching TRBD1. This CDR3 contains 19 residues. The V gene's germline CDR1 is LNHDA and CDR2 SQIVND (reference sequence). With V trimmed by 4 bases and J by 4 bases, 20 bases remained unmatched. The CDR3 protein is CASSTRHRGRPQKGTEAFF. CDR3 sequence (DNA): TGTGCCAGTAGTACTCGACACAGGGGGAGGCCTCAAAAGGGCACTGAAGCTTTCTTT.

The chain combines TRBV27 with TRBJ2-3; D is perhaps TRBD2 (6 bases). V was clipped by 4 bases and J by 1 base, with 12 bases between them. The CDR3 has 15 residues. Germline V gene sequence: CDR1 MNHEY, CDR2 SMNVEV (reference sequence). The CDR3 sequence is CASSSPGLRTDTQYF. CDR3 nucleotide sequence: TGTGCCAGCAGTTCACCGGGACTCCGCACAGATACGCAGTATTTT.

CDR3 sequence reads: CASSLAGTSKNNEQFF. CDR3 in DNA: TGTGCCAGCAGCTTGGCCGGGACTAGCAAAAACAATGAGCAGTTCTTC. V usage is TRBV5-6 and J usage is TRBJ2-1; 9 nucleotides align to TRBD2. This CDR3 is built from 16 residues. With V trimmed by 0 bases and J by 5 bases, 6 bases remained unmatched. Germline V gives CDR1 SGHDT, CDR2 YYEEEE. Variable domain in full (rest from reference TRBV5-6 and TRBJ2-1): DAGVTQSPTHLIKTRGQQVTLRCSPKSGHDTVSWYQQALGQGPQFIFQYYEEEERQRGNFPDRFSGHQFPNYSSELNVNALLLGDSALYLCASSLAGTSKNNEQFFGPGTRLTVL.

The V call is TRBV5-5, the J call TRBJ1-3; D remains unclear. This CDR3 region has 16 residues. CDR1 SGHKS and CDR2 YYEKEE come from the germline V gene (reference sequence). V shed 1 base and J shed 0 bases, with 11 bases lying between them. CDR3 residues: CASSLIQATSGNTIYF. The DNA for the CDR3 is TGTGCCAGCAGCTTGATCCAGGCCACCTCTGGAAACACCATATATTTT. The whole variable domain, remainder taken from reference TRBV5-5 and TRBJ1-3, is DAGVTQSPTHLIKTRGQQVTLRCSPISGHKSVSWYQQVLGQGPQFIFQYYEKEERGRGNFPDRFSARQFPNYSSELNVNALLLGDSALYLCASSLIQATSGNTIYFGEGSWLTVV.

The rearrangement uses TRBV6-5 and TRBJ1-6; D is uncertain. The V gene lost 6 bases and the J gene lost 6 bases, with 15 bases spanning the gap. This CDR3 has 15 amino acids. The germline V gene encodes CDR1 MNHEY and CDR2 SVGAGI. CDR3 coding DNA: TGTGCCAGCAGGCCGGGTCAAGTGGGTAATTCACCCCTCCACTTT. It specifies CASRPGQVGNSPLHF.